The 21 T cell receptor beta chains presented below share a single source sample, sequenced in a study of tumor-infiltrating lymphocytes in primary liver carcinoma. A constant-region primer primed TCR beta cDNA synthesis from 400 to 550 ng of total RNA. Three nested multiplex PCR rounds, a slightly modified ARM-PCR method, built the TCR beta libraries. Running roughly 10 cycles apiece, the first two PCR rounds relied on TRBV1-TRBV30 forward primers together with a C-beta reverse primer. MiXCR, applied by TCRdb to the multiplex PCR reads, yields one record per CDR3 protein. The repertoire has about 200,000 distinct CDR3 sequences, less than 70% of them found once; the top ten carry roughly 6.8%. Researchers drew blood RNA from unsorted whole blood and extracted germline DNA as well. The sample consisted of peripheral blood. Receptors were obtained from a woman in her sixties or seventies with primary liver carcinoma and hepatitis B virus infection.

A note on this clonotype: This is likely a read error, given that the CDR3 carries no conserved phenylalanine or tryptophan at its end. V usage is TRBV11-2 and J usage is TRBJ2-1; 10 bases line up with TRBD1. CDR3 length: 15 residues. V shed 5 bases, J shed 4 bases, and the junction held 5 bases outside the gene matches. Germline CDR1 and CDR2: SGHAT and FQNNGV. The CDR3, as DNA: TGTGCCAGCAGCACTGGGACAGGGGTTTACAATGAGCAGTTCTAC. Encoded protein: CASSTGTGVYNEQFY.

At least ten counts were recorded for this clonotype. The chain links TRBV29-1 to TRBJ1-1; 7 positions agree with TRBD1. Looked up from germline, CDR1 is SQVTM and CDR2 is ANQGSEA. V shed 4 bases, J shed 8 bases, and the junction held 10 bases outside the gene matches. The CDR3 is 13 amino acids. The CDR3 here is CSVVISGTAEAFF. DNA of the CDR3: TGCAGCGTTGTTATTAGCGGGACAGCAGAAGCTTTCTTT. Together with reference TRBV29-1 and TRBJ1-1, the CDR3 gives the full variable domain: SAVISQKPSRDICQRGTSLTIQCQVDSQVTMMFWYRQQPGQSLTLIATANQGSEATYESGFVIDKFPISRPNLTFSTLTVSNMSPEDSSIYLCSVVISGTAEAFFGQGTRLTVV.

This clonotype was picked up one time. At one end the junction does not follow the germline gene, possibly because of a read error. This sequence joins TRBV11-2 and TRBJ2-2; the D gene could be TRBD1 or TRBD2 (7 bases each). Germline loops: CDR1 SGHAT, CDR2 FQNNGV. The CDR3 is 15 amino acids. The CDR3 DNA reads as TGTGCCAGTAGTGCCCGACAGGGAGGGACCGGGGAGCTGTCTTTT. Residues: CASSARQGGTGELSF. Supplemented by reference TRBV11-2 and TRBJ2-2, the full variable domain reads EAGVAQSPRYKIIEKRQSVAFWCNPISGHATLYWYQQILGQGPKLLIQFQNNGVVDDSQLPKDRFSAERLKGVDSTLKIQPAKLEDSAVYLCASSARQGGTGELSFGEGSRLTVL.

V is TRBV5-1 and J is TRBJ1-1; possibly TRBD1 for D (6 bases). V dropped 0 bases and J dropped 3 bases, with 18 bases sitting between them. The CDR3 has 17 amino acids. Germline V gene lookup returns CDR1 SGHRS and CDR2 YFSETQ. The CDR3 loop reads CASSLGLSRGAYTEAFF. CDR3 sequence (DNA): TGCGCCAGCAGCTTGGGGCTGTCCAGGGGTGCGTACACTGAAGCTTTCTTT.

To note about this clonotype: One base away lies a much larger clone, so this may be a sequencing read error. The chain is built from TRBV6-1 and TRBJ2-3, with D hard to call. This CDR3 is built from 15 residues. Germline V gene sequence: CDR1 MNHNS, CDR2 SASEGT. The CDR3 here is CASSGSDGRTDTQCF. DNA of the CDR3: TGTGCCAGCAGCGGGTCGGACGGGCGCACAGATACGCAGTGTTTT.

Concerning this clonotype itself: A much larger clone lies a single base off, so this may be a read error. The chain combines TRBV24-1 with TRBJ2-5; D is ambiguous. Trimming removed 11 bases at V and 5 bases at J, with 17 bases between. This CDR3 is 13 amino acids long. Germline loops: CDR1 KGHDR, CDR2 SFDVKD. CDR3 residues: CAIARQAGETQYF. The CDR3 DNA reads TGTGCCATCGCCCGGCAGGCCGGGGAGACCCAGTACTTC.

This clonotype was counted a single time. CDR3 protein: CANSLGGSLTGELFF. The DNA for the CDR3 is TGTGCAAACAGCTTAGGGGGAAGTCTTACCGGGGAGCTGTTTTTT. V and J are TRBV11-1 and TRBJ2-2; tentatively, D is TRBD1 (6 bases). CDR3 length: 15 amino acids. Germline lookup yields CDR1 SGHAT and CDR2 FQDESV (reference sequence).

This clonotype was seen a handful of times. The chain uses TRBV11-1 and TRBJ1-2; D is uncertain. This CDR3 region has 13 residues. V dropped 5 bases and J dropped 7 bases, with 14 bases sitting between them. Germline V gives CDR1 SGHAT, CDR2 FQDESV (reference sequence). CDR3 residues: CASSPAGIRGYTF. The CDR3 nucleotides are TGTGCCAGCAGCCCTGCAGGTATACGTGGCTACACCTTC.

CDR3 sequence reads: CASREGASSYNEQFF. CDR3 DNA: TGTGCCTCACGGGAGGGGGCGAGCTCCTACAATGAGCAGTTCTTC. The rearrangement joins TRBV28 to TRBJ2-1, with D perhaps TRBD2 (8 bases). V was trimmed by 11 bases and J by 0 bases, leaving 17 bases between them. The CDR3 length is 15 residues. Germline assignment: CDR1 MDHEN and CDR2 SYDVKM.

Of note for this clonotype: One end of the junction varies from germline; a read error may be responsible. The V and J genes are TRBV6-1 and TRBJ2-7; possible D gene TRBD1, 6 bases. CDR1 and CDR2 from the germline V gene are MNHNS and SASEGT. CDR3 length: 12 residues. The CDR3 DNA reads TGTGCCAACGGACAGCACTCCTATGAGCAGTACTTC. Its protein product is CANGQHSYEQYF.

About this clonotype itself: Possible read error: a much larger clone is one base away. The V and J genes are TRBV4-1 and TRBJ2-7; no definite D call. V lost 10 bases, J lost 2 bases, and 15 bases lay in between. Germline CDR1 reads MGHRA; CDR2 reads YSYEKL. The CDR3 consists of 13 residues. In DNA, the CDR3 is TGCGCCACTTCGGATGGGATGCCCTACGAGCAGTACTTC. This encodes CATSDGMPYEQYF.

On this clonotype: A much larger clonotype is one base distant, so this may be a read error. The rearrangement uses TRBV6-6 and TRBJ1-1, with 7 nucleotides matching TRBD1. Germline V gives CDR1 MNHNY, CDR2 SVGAGI (reference sequence). The J segment lost 0 bases and the V segment lost 8 bases, leaving 18 bases of the junction unmatched. The CDR3 length is 18 residues. The CDR3 reads CASRDPQGPSQLNTEAFF. The DNA for the CDR3 is TGTGCCAGCCGTGACCCACAGGGGCCGAGCCAACTGAACACTGAAGCTTTCTTT.

To note about this clonotype: With a much larger clone just one base away, this may be a read error. The chain links TRBV6-5 to TRBJ2-1, with TRBD2 identical over 7 bases. The CDR3 runs to 15 residues. V lost 2 bases, J lost 9 bases, and 10 bases stayed unmatched. The V gene's germline CDR1 is MNHEY and CDR2 SVGAGI. The CDR3 here is CASSYRAGVPSEQFF. The CDR3 region has the DNA TGTGCCAGCAGTTACAGGGCGGGAGTGCCGAGTGAGCAGTTCTTC.

About this clonotype itself: A read error may be the cause here, since a much bigger clone is one base away. The rearrangement joins TRBV10-3 to TRBJ2-1, with D perhaps TRBD2 (5 bases). Germline V gene sequence: CDR1 ENHRY, CDR2 SYGVKD. The CDR3 loop spans 14 amino acids. The ends were cut back, 6 bases at V and 5 bases at J, with 14 bases in the middle. The chain's CDR3 is CAISTRSANNEQFF. The CDR3 DNA reads TGTGCCATCAGCACTAGGAGCGCCAACAATGAGCAGTTCTTC.

This clonotype came up once. With a much larger clone just one base away, this may be a read error. This chain uses TRBV4-2 with TRBJ1-1; D may be TRBD1 (6 bases). Looked up from germline, CDR1 is LGHNA and CDR2 is YNFKEQ. CDR3 length equals 20 residues. For the CDR3, the DNA is TGTGCCAGCAGCCAGACCCCACCGGGACATCGGGGGTTGATGAACTCTGAAGCTTTCTTT. Its protein is CASSQTPPGHRGLMNSEAFF.

Of note for this clonotype: A junction end diverges from the germline sequence, so it may reflect a read error. J is TRBJ2-2 and V is TRBV11-2; 7 bases map to TRBD2. The CDR3 runs 15 residues. Germline CDR1 SGHAT, CDR2 FQNNGV. The DNA of the CDR3 is TGTGTCAGCAGAGCTAGCGGAATGAACACAGGGGAGCTGTTTTTT. Protein product: CVSRASGMNTGELFF. The full variable domain, its missing parts supplied by reference TRBV11-2 and TRBJ2-2, is EAGVAQSPRYKIIEKRQSVAFWCNPISGHATLYWYQQILGQGPKLLIQFQNNGVVDDSQLPKDRFSAERLKGVDSTLKIQPAKLEDSAVYLCVSRASGMNTGELFFGEGSRLTVL.

This clonotype appeared a few times. The chain recombines TRBV30 with TRBJ1-1; D is ambiguous. The germline V and J ends were trimmed by 2 bases and 0 bases, with 10 bases remaining between them. Germline CDR1 is GTSNPN and CDR2 is SVGIG (reference sequence). The CDR3 consists of 14 residues. The CDR3 spells CAWSYAFLNTEAFF. The CDR3, as DNA: TGTGCCTGGAGTTATGCTTTTCTGAACACTGAAGCTTTCTTT.

On this clonotype: A much bigger clone sits one base away, suggesting this may be a read error. J is TRBJ2-3 and V is TRBV12-3 or TRBV12-4; 10 bases line up with TRBD2. This CDR3 spans 15 amino acids. CDR3 nucleotides: TGTGTCCAGTATAGGCTAGCGGGAGAAGGAGATACGCAGTATTTT. Translated: CVQYRLAGEGDTQYF.

Concerning this clonotype: A read error may produce the germline difference seen at one junction end. The chain is built from TRBV11-1 and TRBJ2-2; a weak D match, TRBD1 (5 bases). The CDR3 has 17 residues. The V gene's germline CDR1 is SGHAT and CDR2 FQDESV (reference sequence). Written as DNA, the CDR3 is TGTGCCAACAGCTTCGGTCAGGGCAAAAGGAACACCGGGGAGCTGTTTTTT. Translating it yields CANSFGQGKRNTGELFF.

The chain carries TRBV11-3 and TRBJ2-4; no reliable D call. Germline CDR1 is SGHNT and CDR2 is YENEEA. Between the trimmed V and J ends, which lost 3 bases and 2 bases, there was a span of 11 bases. The CDR3 consists of 15 residues. The CDR3 coding sequence is TGTGCCAGCAGCTTGGAAGGACCGCCCAAAAACATTCAGTACTTC. Translating it yields CASSLEGPPKNIQYF.

This clonotype was detected only a few times. A much larger clone differs from this one at a single base, so this may be a read error. The chain carries TRBV6-1 and TRBJ2-3; D remains unclear. The CDR3 sequence is 13 residues long. Trimming cost V 6 bases and J 4 bases, with 11 bases left between them. CDR1 MNHNS and CDR2 SASEGT come from the germline V gene. This CDR3 reads CASRLQSADTQYF. Here the CDR3 DNA reads TGTGCCAGCAGACTCCAGTCGGCAGATACGCAGTATTTT.